This T cell receptor (beta chain) was observed in a study of shared clonotypes between healthy human individuals (dated by TCRdb to the early 2020s). Study-level background: The cohort comprised a couple of women and three men aged 18 to 49 years. For each donor, three plates each were used for CD4 naive and CD4 memory, two plates were used for CD8 naive, and one plate was used for CD8 memory. To estimate repertoire size and how much clonotype sharing occurs between individuals, the study deeply sequenced the blood TCR repertoires of about five healthy adults. Libraries were prepared and TCR repertoires were sequenced by different laboratories using diverse techniques, in order to increase sequencing depth and limit assay-specific biases. Between about 0.94 and 8.9 billion PBMCs per donor were obtained by leukapheresis.

Healthy HIV-negative adults with no recently reported acute infections or vaccinations were included as donors. Every donor was a Caucasian adult living in Nashville, Tennessee, USA. CD4+ T cells were enriched by magnetic negative selection; naive cells were then positively selected on CD45RA, and the negative fraction formed the memory subset. After blood collection by leukapheresis, PBMCs were isolated using Ficoll-Histopaque density gradient centrifugation and then cryopreserved in the vapor phase of liquid nitrogen. Purity and quantity of every magnetically sorted T cell population were checked by analytical flow cytometry. Genomic DNA was isolated from each sorted fraction and quantified by UV absorbance on a Nanodrop 2000c. V is shortened by 5 bases, J by 7 bases, and the region joining them spans 9 bases. The CDR3 runs 12 amino acids, cysteine and phenylalanine included. The DNA shown is the 36-base CDR3, in frame from base 1. Sequences MNHNS (CDR1) and SASEGT (CDR2) are obtained from the germline V gene.

The paper's findings and limits, for the study overall: Because the study included only a small number of donors, the genetic and exposure-history diversity represented was limited. About 4.5% of naive CD4, 3.5% of naive CD8, about 2.1% of memory CD4, and about 0.4% of memory CD8 clonotypes were shared across several donors. Higher generation probabilities were observed for clonotypes shared by all four sorted-subset donors than for non-shared clonotypes. Larger estimated clonotype richness was generally found for naive subsets than for memory subsets. Based on pairwise subsampling, the degree of clonotype sharing among donors was expected to be affected by sequencing depth. Even with the large sequencing depth, rarefaction of the sorted-subset datasets indicated that sequencing was incomplete. Sampling was limited to blood, and TCR repertoires in tissue likely differ from TCR repertoires in blood.

Using the deep immunoSEQ assay, multiplex PCR amplified TCR CDR3 regions from genomic DNA. For each cell subset, the extracted genomic DNA was distributed evenly across all wells of several immunoSEQ 96-well plates, and each plate served as one replicate. For sorted subsets, 200 to 250 ng of genomic DNA, equivalent to some 33,000 T cell genomes, went into each replicate PCR. Purified libraries were quantified with a Qubit 3.0 fluorometer, sized on a Bioanalyzer 2100, and re-quantified with the KAPA Library Quantification kit. A separate single-read 150-cycle Illumina NextSeq 550 flow cell was used to sequence each immunoSEQ 96-well plate. The authors' pipeline ran thus. Because the immunoSEQ output held only junctional sequences and lacked quality scores, the filtering could not match the filtering applied to full-length reads. Sequences were annotated with PyIR, a Python wrapper for IgBLAST v1.9, using IMGT germline references to assign V/J genes and CDR3. Reads were removed for weak V/J assignments (E-value above 1e-6), missing CDR3, stop codons, out-of-frame junctions, or ambiguous translated residues. A V3J clonotype was defined by an identical inferred V gene, J gene, and CDR3 amino acid sequence. To compute the percentage overlap between repertoires, the number of shared unique clonotypes was divided by the size of the smaller repertoire. Three approaches were used to assess repertoire richness: RTK rarefaction, the Chao1 estimator, and Recon v2.1 estimates of unobserved clonotypes. OLGA was used to compute generation probabilities for all TCRbeta clonotypes that the gDNA method yielded from a few donors. The source is immuneACCESS, and TCRdb retained only in-frame sequences with V and J called. Part of the clones is not carried over; for the studies checked, unresolved V genes explain less than half of this, and the remainder is unexplained. V, J and clone size were drawn from that table, and D and trimming were deduced from the DNA. The sample data list about 980,000 clones, and approximately 76% of these were observed just once. The ten largest clones take up about 1.5% of the sample.

This clone was seen a handful of times. No antigen is known for it. Per-base quality was not reported, and no clone a single base away is much larger than it. The receptor comes from a man between 18 and 29 years old in good health. Sequences were obtained from memory CD4+ T cells sorted from blood. Interpreted using the paper, the cell subset or site label stands for: CD45RA-negative fraction. The rearrangement combines TRBV6-1 with TRBJ1-5, and the D gene may be TRBD1, 5 bases matching. The CDR3 region: CASSKGTQPQHF. DNA sequence: TGTGCCAGCAGTAAGGGGACCCAGCCCCAGCATTTT.